Below are 9 T cell receptor beta chains sequenced from a single sample in a study of cytomegalovirus exposure and HLA in healthy donors (dated by TCRdb to the late 2010s). Libraries were made using the immunoSEQ multiplex PCR assay. The multiplex PCR relied on a mix of 60 forward primers for TCR Vbeta segments and 13 reverse primers for TCR Jbeta segments. The table was pulled from immuneACCESS by TCRdb, which kept in-frame rearrangements only. Such tables lose some clones; where checked, under half of the loss comes from unresolved V genes, and the rest has no known cause. Across this sample there are about 180,000 clones, with about 68% seen only once. The top ten clonotypes cover around 2.4% of the sample. The sequencing input was PBMCs. The receptors come from a female donor in good health and CMV-seronegative.

The J gene is TRBJ2-5, the V gene TRBV5-1, with a tentative D call TRBD1 (5 bases). The closer fit of TRBJ2-7 to the DNA end suggests the J call may be wrong. From germline, CDR1 is SGHRS and CDR2 YFSETQ. The CDR3 is made up of 15 amino acids. This CDR3 reads CASSLNADSSYEQYF. CDR3 coding DNA: TGCGCCAGCAGCTTGAACGCAGACAGCTCCTACGAGCAGTACTTC.

CDR3: CATSRDAAGEYITDTQYF. Here the CDR3 DNA reads TGTGCCACCAGCAGAGATGCAGCTGGGGAGTATATCACAGATACGCAGTATTTT. The rearrangement joins TRBV15 to TRBJ2-3; D perhaps matches TRBD2 (5 bases). There are 18 residues in the CDR3. V was shortened by 0 bases and J by 2 bases, with 18 bases between the two germline ends. Germline V gene lookup returns CDR1 LNHNV and CDR2 YYDKDF (reference sequence).

The rearrangement uses TRBV5-8 and TRBJ2-5, with 9 positions matching TRBD2. This CDR3 has 14 residues. Germline assignment: CDR1 SGHTS and CDR2 YDEGEE. V gave up 0 bases and J gave up 4 bases; unmatched junction bases: 1. The CDR3 here is CASSLGTSVETQYF. The CDR3 bases are TGTGCCAGCAGCTTGGGGACTAGCGTAGAGACCCAGTACTTC.

The chain joins TRBV6-5 to TRBJ1-2; TRBD1 agrees at 7 bases. Per the germline V gene, CDR1 is MNHEY and CDR2 is SVGAGI. The CDR3 sequence is 16 residues long. Germline trimming cut 0 bases from V and 4 bases from J; bases unmatched to any gene: 8. CDR3 nucleotide sequence: TGTGCCAGCAGTTACTCTTCACAGGGGCATATCTATGGCTACACCTTC. Protein product: CASSYSSQGHIYGYTF.

This clone was seen just once. The genes are TRBV5-1 and TRBJ1-1; D remains unclear. V was pared by 4 bases and J by 5 bases, with 9 bases between. Germline V gene sequence: CDR1 SGHRS, CDR2 YFSETQ. CDR3 length: 12 residues. The CDR3 spells CASSAGLTEAFF. DNA for the CDR3: TGCGCCAGCAGCGCGGGTTTGACTGAAGCTTTCTTT.

V is TRBV5-4 and J is TRBJ1-2; the match to TRBD1 covers 10 bases. V lost 4 bases and J lost 6; bases outside the gene matches: 3. The germline V gene has CDR1 SGHNT and CDR2 YYREEE (reference sequence). This CDR3 comprises 13 residues. CDR3: CASSRGTGDGYTF. The CDR3 DNA follows: TGTGCCAGCAGCCGGGGGACAGGGGATGGCTACACCTTC. Together with reference TRBV5-4 and TRBJ1-2, the CDR3 gives the full variable domain: ETGVTQSPTHLIKTRGQQVTLRCSSQSGHNTVSWYQQALGQGPQFIFQYYREEENGRGNFPPRFSGLQFPNYSSELNVNALELDDSALYLCASSRGTGDGYTFGSGTRLTVV.

The chain links TRBV28 to TRBJ2-7; 9 bases align to TRBD1. This CDR3 has 15 residues. Germline CDR1 and CDR2: MDHEN and SYDVKM. Unmatched junction bases numbered 8, after V lost 4 bases and J lost 4 bases. The CDR3 here is CASSSPTGGRYEQYF. As DNA, the CDR3 is TGTGCCAGCAGTTCCCCAACAGGGGGCAGATACGAGCAGTACTTC.

Here the CDR3 reads CASSAGLSTDTQYF. The CDR3 coding sequence is TGTGCCAGCAGCGCGGGTCTTAGCACAGATACGCAGTATTTT. The chain uses TRBV9 and TRBJ2-3, with D uncertain. The CDR3 consists of 14 residues. Trimming left V 3 bases short and J 0 bases short, with 8 bases between. In germline, CDR1 is SGDLS, CDR2 YYNGEE.

This clone has more than one count but fewer than ten. This rearrangement joins TRBV7-9 to TRBJ2-5; D gene ambiguous. The CDR3 has 12 residues. Trimming shortened V by 0 bases and J by 5 bases, and 4 bases separated the two germline ends. Germline V gene data show CDR1 as SEHNR and CDR2 as FQNEAQ (reference sequence). CDR3 sequence reads: CASSLASETQYF. DNA of the CDR3: TGTGCCAGCAGCTTAGCCTCGGAGACCCAGTACTTC.